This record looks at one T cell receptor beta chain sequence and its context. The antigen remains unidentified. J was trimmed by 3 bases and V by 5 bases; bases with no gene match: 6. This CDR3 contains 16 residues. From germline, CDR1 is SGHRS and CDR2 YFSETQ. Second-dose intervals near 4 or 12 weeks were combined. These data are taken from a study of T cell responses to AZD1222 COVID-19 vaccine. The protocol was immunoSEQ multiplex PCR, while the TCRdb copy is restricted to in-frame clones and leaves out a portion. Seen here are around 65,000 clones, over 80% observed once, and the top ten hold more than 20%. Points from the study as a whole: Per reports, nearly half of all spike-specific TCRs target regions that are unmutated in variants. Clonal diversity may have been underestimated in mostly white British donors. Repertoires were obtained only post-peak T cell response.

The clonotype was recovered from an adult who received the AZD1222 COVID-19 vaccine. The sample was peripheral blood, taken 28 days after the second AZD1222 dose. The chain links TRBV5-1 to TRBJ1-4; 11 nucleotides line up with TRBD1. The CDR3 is CASSFGQGAANEKLFF. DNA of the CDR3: TGCGCCAGCAGTTTCGGACAGGGGGCGGCTAATGAAAAACTGTTTTTT.